Shown below are 3 T cell receptor beta chains from a single sample sequenced in a study of blood T cell repertoires in COVID-19. Assay used: immunoSEQ multiplex PCR; TCRdb lists only in-frame clones, some missing. The table records roughly 190,000 clones, about four fifths of them present only once. Source material: peripheral blood. The receptors come from a woman aged 40 to 50 with COVID-19, enrolled during active disease.

A note on this clone: Other DNA variants within this sample encode the same CDR3. The V and J genes are TRBV4-2 and TRBJ2-2, with TRBD2 identical over 11 bases. Trimming removed 3 bases from V and 1 base from J; junction bases left unmatched: 1. The CDR3 runs to 16 residues. In germline, CDR1 is LGHNA, CDR2 YNFKEQ. The CDR3 loop is CASSQGTSGNTGELFF. In DNA, the CDR3 is TGTGCCAGCAGCCAGGGGACTAGCGGGAACACCGGGGAGCTGTTTTTT.

The chain uses TRBV12-3 or TRBV12-4 and TRBJ1-6, with 7 bases aligning to TRBD1. The ends lost 8 bases at V and 7 bases at J; junction bases unmatched: 5. The CDR3 contains 13 residues. DNA for the CDR3: TGTGCCAGCGGGACAGATAGCAATTCACCCCTCCACTTT. Protein sequence: CASGTDSNSPLHF.

The chain combines TRBV2 with TRBJ2-3; TRBD2 agrees at 9 bases. V lost 3 bases, J lost 6 bases, and 13 bases stayed unmatched. CDR3 size: 17 residues. CDR1 and CDR2 from the germline V gene are SNHLY and FYNNEI. CDR3 sequence: CASSEAPAGGLGDTQYF. In DNA, the CDR3 is TGTGCCAGCAGTGAGGCTCCAGCGGGGGGCCTGGGGGATACGCAGTATTTT.